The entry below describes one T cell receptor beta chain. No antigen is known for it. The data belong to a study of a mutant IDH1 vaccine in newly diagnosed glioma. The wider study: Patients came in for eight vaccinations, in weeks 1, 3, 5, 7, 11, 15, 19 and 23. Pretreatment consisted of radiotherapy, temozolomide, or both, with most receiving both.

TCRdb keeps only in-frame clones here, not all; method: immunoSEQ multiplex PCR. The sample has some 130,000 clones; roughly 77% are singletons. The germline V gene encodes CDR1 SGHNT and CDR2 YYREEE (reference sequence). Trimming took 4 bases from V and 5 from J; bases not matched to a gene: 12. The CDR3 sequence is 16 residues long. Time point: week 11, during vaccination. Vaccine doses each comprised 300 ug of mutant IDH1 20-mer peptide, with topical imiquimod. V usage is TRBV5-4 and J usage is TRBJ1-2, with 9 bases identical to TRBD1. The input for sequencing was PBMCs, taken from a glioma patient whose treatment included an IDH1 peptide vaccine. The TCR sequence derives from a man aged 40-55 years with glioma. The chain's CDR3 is CASSPRQGGGWYGYTF. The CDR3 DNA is TGTGCCAGCAGCCCGAGACAGGGGGGGGGATGGTATGGCTACACCTTC.